This T cell receptor (beta chain) was observed in a study of HIV-infected patients and healthy controls (TCRdb year 2014). In the case of this clonotype: Its antigen is currently not known. No much larger clonotype is one base removed from it; base qualities were not supplied.

The library relied on 5' RACE. This sample was sequenced with an Illumina MiSeq. The public reads were reprocessed in TCRdb via fastp at Q25 and MiXCR, keeping in-frame beta chains. Duplicate CDR3 protein sequences are folded into a single record with the most common DNA and genes. The sample table lists 55,000 to 70,000 distinct CDR3 sequences, less than 20% of them with a count of one. About 1.3% of the sample lies in the top ten. Per the germline V gene, SNHLY is the CDR1 and FYNNEI is the CDR2. Trimming takes 1 base from V and 5 bases from J, and the germline ends sit 1 base apart. Its CDR3 holds 11 amino acids, cysteine through phenylalanine. This entry keeps only the CDR3 DNA: 33 bases, framed from base 1.

Sample: CD4+ T cells from blood. The clonotype originates from a human donor in good health. The chain is made from TRBV2 and TRBJ2-3; too little of a D gene remains to name it. The CDR3 region has the sequence CASSEEDTQYF. The sequenced DNA: TGTGCCAGCAGTGAAGAAGATACGCAGTATTTT.